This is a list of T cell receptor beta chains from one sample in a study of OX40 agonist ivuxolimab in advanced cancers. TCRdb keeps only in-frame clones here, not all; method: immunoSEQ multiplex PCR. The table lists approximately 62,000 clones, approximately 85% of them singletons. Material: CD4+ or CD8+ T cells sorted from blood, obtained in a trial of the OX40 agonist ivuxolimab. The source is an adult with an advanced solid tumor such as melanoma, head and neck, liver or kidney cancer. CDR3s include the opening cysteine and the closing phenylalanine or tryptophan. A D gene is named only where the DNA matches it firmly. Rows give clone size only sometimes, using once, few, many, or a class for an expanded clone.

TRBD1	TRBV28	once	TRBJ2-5	CASSLPSGQVQETQYF	TGTGCCAGCAGTTTACCGTCGGGACAGGTACAAGAGACCCAGTACTTC
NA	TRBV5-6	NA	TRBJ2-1	CASSLTRSSLANEQFF	TGTGCCAGCAGCCTAACCCGGAGTAGTCTGGCCAATGAGCAGTTCTTC
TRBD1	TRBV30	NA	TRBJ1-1	CAWSYYRGRTEAFF	TGTGCCTGGAGTTATTACAGGGGAAGAACTGAAGCTTTCTTT
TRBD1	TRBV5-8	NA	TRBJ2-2	CASSWGDRPSGELFF	TGTGCCAGCAGCTGGGGGGACAGGCCATCCGGGGAGCTGTTTTTT
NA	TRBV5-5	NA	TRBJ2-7	CASSDLYEQYF	TGTGCCAGCAGTGATCTATACGAGCAGTACTTC
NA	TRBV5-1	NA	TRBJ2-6	CASSLGAASFSGANVLTF	TGCGCCAGCAGCTTGGGGGCAGCGAGTTTCTCTGGGGCCAACGTCCTGACTTTC
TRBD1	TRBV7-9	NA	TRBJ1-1	CASSLGPRNRGDTEAFF	TGTGCCAGCAGCTTAGGCCCACGAAACAGGGGTGACACTGAAGCTTTCTTT
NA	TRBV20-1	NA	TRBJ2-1	CSAPNEQFF	TGCAGTGCCCCGAATGAGCAGTTCTTC
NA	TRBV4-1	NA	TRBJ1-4	CASSQEGLDEKLFF	TGCGCCAGCAGCCAAGAGGGTCTTGATGAAAAACTGTTTTTT
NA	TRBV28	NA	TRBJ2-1	CASSLTRGRQFF	TGTGCCAGCAGCTTAACCAGGGGTAGGCAGTTCTTC
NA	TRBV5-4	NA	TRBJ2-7	CASSLDRLSYEQYF	TGTGCCAGCAGCTTAGACAGACTCTCCTACGAGCAGTACTTC
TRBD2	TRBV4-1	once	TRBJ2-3	CASSPFSLAGGVTDTQYF	TGCGCCAGCAGCCCCTTTTCCCTAGCGGGGGGGGTCACAGATACGCAGTATTTT
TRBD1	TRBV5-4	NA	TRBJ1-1	CASSKTGRITEAFF	TGTGCCAGCAGCAAGACAGGGAGGATCACTGAAGCTTTCTTT
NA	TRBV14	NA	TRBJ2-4	CASSQGALEIQYF	TGTGCCAGCAGCCAAGGGGCCCTGGAGATTCAGTACTTC
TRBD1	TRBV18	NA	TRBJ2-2	CASSPRTGRTGELFF	TGTGCCAGCTCACCGAGGACAGGGCGGACCGGGGAGCTGTTTTTT
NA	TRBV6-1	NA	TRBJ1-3	CASSRQAAGNTIYF	TGTGCCAGCAGTCGGCAGGCCGCTGGAAACACCATATATTTT
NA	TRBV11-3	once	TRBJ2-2	CASSLVPGGELFF	TGTGCCAGCAGCCTCGTCCCCGGCGGGGAGCTGTTTTTT
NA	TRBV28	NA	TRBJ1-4	CASRPPYEKLFF	TGTGCCAGCAGGCCCCCGTACGAAAAACTGTTTTTT
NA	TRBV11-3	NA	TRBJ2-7	CASSSGSLYF	TGTGCCAGCAGCTCGGGATCCCTGTACTTC
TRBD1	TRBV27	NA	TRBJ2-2	CASSYHRGTNTGELFF	TGTGCCAGCAGTTATCACAGGGGGACGAACACCGGGGAGCTGTTTTTT
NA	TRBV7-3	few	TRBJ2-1	CASSSGQRETYNEQFF	TGTGCCAGCAGCTCCGGACAGCGGGAAACGTACAATGAGCAGTTCTTC
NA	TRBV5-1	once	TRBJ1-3	CASSPNSGTIYF	TGCGCCAGCAGCCCGAACAGTGGCACCATATATTTT
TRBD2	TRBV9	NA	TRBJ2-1	CASSVAGGKSNEQFF	TGTGCCAGCAGCGTAGCCGGGGGGAAATCCAATGAGCAGTTCTTC
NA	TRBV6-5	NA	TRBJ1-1	CASSYSKDTEAFF	TGTGCCAGCAGTTACTCGAAGGACACTGAAGCTTTCTTT